The rows below give T cell receptor beta chains drawn from one sample of a study of CD8 T cells in ankylosing spondylitis. TCRdb recomputed calls from the 5' RACE reads with MiXCR, one row per CDR3 protein. This sample has approximately 550,000 distinct CDR3 sequences, with about 13% found just once. Sequenced input: blood, either unsorted or a sorted T cell fraction (not recorded which). These receptors all come from a male donor with ankylosing spondylitis. The CDR3 runs from the conserved cysteine through the conserved F or W. Fields, in order: J gene, D gene, clone size, V gene, CDR3 protein, CDR3 DNA. D genes are given only for firm matches. Clone size, where shown, is once, few, many, or a class for clones that have expanded.

J gene: TRBJ2-4
D gene: NA
clone size: few
V gene: TRBV7-2
CDR3 protein: CASSFALAKNIQYF
CDR3 DNA: TGTGCCAGCAGCTTTGCACTAGCCAAAAACATTCAGTACTTC

J gene: TRBJ1-2
D gene: NA
clone size: many
V gene: TRBV3-1
CDR3 protein: CASSQVPGSNYGYTF
CDR3 DNA: TGTGCCAGCAGCCAAGTTCCCGGTTCGAACTATGGCTACACCTTC

J gene: TRBJ2-1
D gene: NA
clone size: NA
V gene: TRBV3-1
CDR3 protein: CASSLRQGGYRGRGSYNEQFF
CDR3 DNA: TGTGCCAGCAGCCTAAGACAGGGAGGGTACAGGGGGAGAGGGTCCTACAATGAGCAGTTCTTC

J gene: TRBJ2-1
D gene: TRBD2
clone size: NA
V gene: TRBV20-1
CDR3 protein: CSARTSGVTMSVVF
CDR3 DNA: TGCAGTGCCAGGACTAGCGGGGTTACAATGAGCGTGGTGTTC

J gene: TRBJ2-6
D gene: NA
clone size: NA
V gene: TRBV20-1
CDR3 protein: CSARSSQGTGANVLTF
CDR3 DNA: TGCAGTGCTAGATCGTCACAGGGAACAGGGGCCAACGTCCTGACTTTC

J gene: TRBJ2-5
D gene: TRBD2
clone size: NA
V gene: TRBV11-2
CDR3 protein: CASSKHTREASGSRWRETQYF
CDR3 DNA: TGTGCCAGCAGCAAGCACACCAGGGAGGCTAGCGGGAGCAGGTGGAGGGAGACCCAGTACTTC

J gene: TRBJ2-1
D gene: TRBD1
clone size: few
V gene: TRBV5-6
CDR3 protein: CASSLGQVGPNEQFF
CDR3 DNA: TGTGCCAGCAGCCTTGGACAGGTCGGCCCCAATGAGCAGTTCTTC

J gene: TRBJ1-6
D gene: NA
clone size: NA
V gene: TRBV20-1
CDR3 protein: CSLSAGARSSYNSPLHF
CDR3 DNA: TGCAGTCTATCGGCAGGGGCGCGAAGCTCCTATAATTCACCCCTCCACTTT

J gene: TRBJ1-5
D gene: NA
clone size: NA
V gene: TRBV12-3/TRBV12-4
CDR3 protein: CASSSARGTQPQHF
CDR3 DNA: TGTGCCAGCAGTTCCGCCAGGGGAACCCAGCCCCAGCATTTT

J gene: TRBJ1-5
D gene: NA
clone size: many
V gene: TRBV11-2
CDR3 protein: CASSLDRRGGQPQHF
CDR3 DNA: TGTGCCAGCAGCTTAGATCGTCGGGGAGGTCAGCCCCAGCATTTT

J gene: TRBJ2-3
D gene: TRBD2
clone size: few
V gene: TRBV27
CDR3 protein: CASSSRRSTSGRGTQYF
CDR3 DNA: TGTGCCAGCAGTTCCAGACGATCAACTAGCGGTAGAGGTACGCAGTATTTT

J gene: TRBJ2-3
D gene: NA
clone size: few
V gene: TRBV4-2
CDR3 protein: CASSTGHPTDTQYF
CDR3 DNA: TGTGCCAGTTCAACGGGACACCCCACAGATACGCAGTATTTT

J gene: TRBJ1-6
D gene: NA
clone size: NA
V gene: TRBV5-1
CDR3 protein: CASSLQGFYSPLHF
CDR3 DNA: TGCGCCAGCAGTTTACAGGGTTTTTATTCACCCCTCCACTTT

J gene: TRBJ2-4
D gene: TRBD1
clone size: many
V gene: TRBV4-1
CDR3 protein: CASSPDRDDIQYF
CDR3 DNA: TGCGCCAGCAGCCCGGACAGGGATGACATTCAGTACTTC

J gene: TRBJ2-1
D gene: NA
clone size: NA
V gene: TRBV15
CDR3 protein: CATSRDWGRVGNEQFF
CDR3 DNA: TGTGCCACCAGCAGAGATTGGGGAAGGGTAGGGAATGAGCAGTTCTTC

J gene: TRBJ2-5
D gene: NA
clone size: NA
V gene: TRBV29-1
CDR3 protein: CSVEDRRGRETQYF
CDR3 DNA: TGCAGCGTTGAAGATCGGAGGGGACGGGAGACCCAGTACTTC

J gene: TRBJ2-4
D gene: NA
clone size: many
V gene: TRBV10-1
CDR3 protein: CASSESGSLAKNIQYF
CDR3 DNA: TGCGCCAGCAGTGAGTCGGGGAGTCTAGCCAAAAACATTCAGTACTTC

J gene: TRBJ1-1
D gene: TRBD1
clone size: few
V gene: TRBV2
CDR3 protein: CASSGQGRTEAFF
CDR3 DNA: TGTGCCAGCAGCGGACAGGGGCGCACTGAAGCTTTCTTT

J gene: TRBJ1-5
D gene: NA
clone size: few
V gene: TRBV10-1
CDR3 protein: CASSGTQAQPQHF
CDR3 DNA: TGCGCCAGCAGTGGGACACAGGCTCAGCCCCAGCATTTT

J gene: TRBJ2-5
D gene: NA
clone size: NA
V gene: TRBV20-1
CDR3 protein: CSARDGIETQYF
CDR3 DNA: TGCAGTGCTAGAGATGGAATCGAGACCCAGTACTTC

J gene: TRBJ2-1
D gene: TRBD1
clone size: NA
V gene: TRBV5-1
CDR3 protein: CASSRDSATYNEQFF
CDR3 DNA: TGCGCCAGCAGCAGGGACAGCGCTACCTACAATGAGCAGTTCTTC

J gene: TRBJ1-1
D gene: NA
clone size: few
V gene: TRBV29-1
CDR3 protein: CSGLQGRTEAFF
CDR3 DNA: TGCAGCGGGTTACAGGGCAGAACTGAAGCTTTCTTT

J gene: TRBJ2-3
D gene: TRBD2
clone size: NA
V gene: TRBV7-2
CDR3 protein: CASNRRAGGRSDTQYF
CDR3 DNA: TGTGCCAGCAACAGGCGAGCGGGAGGTCGGTCAGATACGCAGTATTTT

J gene: TRBJ2-3
D gene: NA
clone size: few
V gene: TRBV7-2
CDR3 protein: CASSSITGGTDTQYF
CDR3 DNA: TGTGCCAGCAGCTCAATTACAGGAGGCACAGATACGCAGTATTTT

J gene: TRBJ1-2
D gene: NA
clone size: few
V gene: TRBV6-1
CDR3 protein: CASSARTTQSLYGYTF
CDR3 DNA: TGTGCCAGCAGTGCTCGGACAACGCAGTCCCTATATGGCTACACCTTC

J gene: TRBJ1-6
D gene: NA
clone size: NA
V gene: TRBV12-3/TRBV12-4
CDR3 protein: CASSLSGRNNSPLHF
CDR3 DNA: TGTGCCAGCAGTTTATCGGGGCGGAATAATTCACCCCTCCACTTT

J gene: TRBJ2-1
D gene: TRBD2
clone size: NA
V gene: TRBV28
CDR3 protein: CASTRGDALGEQFF
CDR3 DNA: TGTGCCAGCACCCGGGGGGACGCCTTAGGGGAGCAGTTCTTC

J gene: TRBJ1-2
D gene: NA
clone size: NA
V gene: TRBV20-1
CDR3 protein: CSASNQGFYGYTF
CDR3 DNA: TGCAGTGCTAGTAATCAGGGTTTCTATGGCTACACCTTC

J gene: TRBJ1-6
D gene: NA
clone size: many
V gene: TRBV3-1
CDR3 protein: CASSQAWSYNSPLHF
CDR3 DNA: TGTGCCAGCAGCCAAGCTTGGAGCTATAATTCACCCCTCCACTTT

J gene: TRBJ1-5
D gene: TRBD1
clone size: NA
V gene: TRBV20-1
CDR3 protein: CSALTGQGVKPQHF
CDR3 DNA: TGCAGTGCCCTAACAGGACAGGGTGTGAAGCCCCAGCATTTT

J gene: TRBJ2-5
D gene: TRBD1
clone size: many
V gene: TRBV12-3/TRBV12-4
CDR3 protein: CASSSDRGQTQYF
CDR3 DNA: TGTGCCAGCAGTTCCGACAGGGGGCAGACCCAGTACTTC

J gene: TRBJ2-5
D gene: TRBD2
clone size: NA
V gene: TRBV6-5
CDR3 protein: CASSSPRREKETQYF
CDR3 DNA: TGTGCCAGCAGTTCACCAAGGCGGGAGAAAGAGACCCAGTACTTC

J gene: TRBJ2-5
D gene: TRBD2
clone size: few
V gene: TRBV12-3/TRBV12-4
CDR3 protein: CASSWAGGIETQYF
CDR3 DNA: TGTGCCAGCAGTTGGGCGGGAGGTATAGAGACCCAGTACTTC

J gene: TRBJ1-4
D gene: NA
clone size: NA
V gene: TRBV6-2/TRBV6-3
CDR3 protein: CASSYDRYGGLFF
CDR3 DNA: TGTGCCAGCAGTTACGACAGATACGGCGGACTGTTTTTT

J gene: TRBJ1-5
D gene: NA
clone size: NA
V gene: TRBV7-2
CDR3 protein: CASSRTGWGQPQHF
CDR3 DNA: TGTGCCAGCAGCCGGACCGGCTGGGGTCAGCCCCAGCATTTT

J gene: TRBJ2-1
D gene: NA
clone size: NA
V gene: TRBV20-1
CDR3 protein: CSAIAIAYNEQFF
CDR3 DNA: TGCAGTGCTATCGCAATCGCCTACAATGAGCAGTTCTTC

J gene: TRBJ2-1
D gene: TRBD2
clone size: NA
V gene: TRBV20-1
CDR3 protein: CSARKLAGGSFFEQFF
CDR3 DNA: TGCAGTGCTAGGAAATTAGCGGGAGGGTCCTTCTTTGAGCAGTTCTTC

J gene: TRBJ1-1
D gene: NA
clone size: NA
V gene: TRBV12-3/TRBV12-4
CDR3 protein: CASSLEGGLDWGTEAFF
CDR3 DNA: TGTGCCAGCAGTTTAGAAGGGGGACTTGACTGGGGCACTGAAGCTTTCTTT

J gene: TRBJ1-2
D gene: TRBD1
clone size: few
V gene: TRBV29-1
CDR3 protein: CSVRTGEGYTF
CDR3 DNA: TGCAGCGTACGAACAGGGGAGGGCTACACCTTC

J gene: TRBJ2-7
D gene: NA
clone size: few
V gene: TRBV11-2
CDR3 protein: CASSLLLSTAYEQYF
CDR3 DNA: TGTGCCAGCAGCTTATTACTCTCGACCGCCTACGAGCAGTACTTC

J gene: TRBJ2-1
D gene: TRBD2
clone size: many
V gene: TRBV12-3/TRBV12-4
CDR3 protein: CASALRGRGNEQFF
CDR3 DNA: TGTGCCAGTGCCCTTCGCGGGAGGGGAAATGAGCAGTTCTTC

J gene: TRBJ1-2
D gene: NA
clone size: NA
V gene: TRBV3-1
CDR3 protein: CASSQEGFNYGYTF
CDR3 DNA: TGTGCCAGCAGCCAAGAAGGATTTAACTATGGCTACACCTTC

J gene: TRBJ2-5
D gene: NA
clone size: NA
V gene: TRBV18
CDR3 protein: CASSPPGRNQETQYF
CDR3 DNA: TGTGCCAGCTCACCACCGGGGCGAAACCAAGAGACCCAGTACTTC

J gene: TRBJ1-2
D gene: TRBD1
clone size: many
V gene: TRBV5-1
CDR3 protein: CASSLSGQGSVPTYGYTF
CDR3 DNA: TGCGCCAGCAGCCTCTCCGGACAGGGGTCTGTCCCTACCTATGGCTACACCTTC

J gene: TRBJ2-7
D gene: NA
clone size: few
V gene: TRBV3-1
CDR3 protein: CASSQGPGIEDYEQYF
CDR3 DNA: TGTGCCAGCAGCCAAGGGCCCGGAATTGAAGACTACGAGCAGTACTTC